These 32 T cell receptor beta chains came from one sample sequenced in a study of vaccination effects on CD4 cells after COVID-19. Some clones are missing from TCRdb's copy, which holds only in-frame ones; the method was immunoSEQ multiplex PCR. The sample records 35,000 to 40,000 clones, roughly 87% being singletons. For these receptors, no antigen is known. Investigators separated out CD4+ T cells once about eleven days of culture had passed. The sample consisted of CD4+ T cells from PBMCs cultured without peptide, taken before COVID-19 vaccination. The receptors originated from a human donor who received a COVID-19 vaccine.

The chain uses TRBV28 and TRBJ1-2, with D uncertain. Germline V gives CDR1 MDHEN, CDR2 SYDVKM. V lost 5 bases and J lost 0, with 13 bases in between. This CDR3 spans 15 amino acids. CDR3: CASSETGVANYGYTF. For the CDR3, the DNA is TGTGCCAGCAGTGAGACTGGGGTCGCTAACTATGGCTACACCTTC.

The rearrangement joins TRBV18 to TRBJ1-2, with a possible D match to TRBD1 (6 bases). V shed 1 base and J shed 6 bases, with 18 bases lying between them. The CDR3 spans 16 residues. Germline V CDR1 and CDR2: KGHSH, LQKENI. CDR3 loop: CASSPLTGRYGDGYTF. The CDR3 nucleotides are TGTGCCAGCTCACCACTCACAGGGCGTTATGGTGATGGCTACACCTTC.

V is TRBV3-1 (or the pseudogene TRBV3-2) and J is TRBJ1-5; no clear D. The germline CDR1 and CDR2 sequences are LGHDT and YNNKEL (reference sequence). Deletions cut 5 bases from V and 9 bases from J, with 8 bases between. This CDR3 comprises 11 residues. CDR3 nucleotide sequence: TGTGCCAGCAGCGGGGTTGGGCCCCAGCATTTT. Amino acids: CASSGVGPQHF.

This chain connects TRBV3-1 (or the pseudogene TRBV3-2) to TRBJ2-3; perhaps TRBD1 as D (6 bases). V was cut by 4 bases and J by 3 bases, with 14 bases left in between. This CDR3 comprises 15 residues. CDR1 LGHDT and CDR2 YNNKEL come from the germline V gene (reference sequence). Written as DNA, the CDR3 is TGTGCCAGCAGCCTAACAGGGAGATGGACAGATACGCAGTATTTT. As protein: CASSLTGRWTDTQYF.

The rearrangement uses TRBV5-1 and TRBJ2-2; 8 bases are shared with TRBD2. Unmatched junction bases numbered 7, after V lost 4 bases and J lost 5 bases. The CDR3 runs 15 residues. Germline CDR1 and CDR2: SGHRS and YFSETQ. The CDR3 here is CASSLTSASTGELFF. The CDR3 bases are TGCGCCAGCAGCCTGACTAGCGCTTCGACCGGGGAGCTGTTTTTT.

The rearrangement uses TRBV3-1 (or the pseudogene TRBV3-2) and TRBJ1-1; D perhaps matches TRBD1 (6 bases). Germline V gene sequence: CDR1 LGHDT, CDR2 YNNKEL (reference sequence). The CDR3 spans 11 residues. V gave up 4 bases and J gave up 8 bases, with 8 bases separating them. The CDR3 sequence: CASSRGQEAFF. CDR3 sequence (DNA): TGTGCCAGCAGCCGGGGGCAAGAAGCTTTCTTT.

The gene calls are TRBV24-1 and TRBJ2-3; maybe TRBD2 (6 bases). Germline assignment: CDR1 KGHDR and CDR2 SFDVKD. CDR3 length: 14 residues. V lost 7 bases to trimming and J lost 1 base, with 11 bases between them. The CDR3 protein is CATSRDLGTDTQYF. In DNA form, the CDR3 reads TGTGCCACCAGCCGGGACTTGGGCACAGATACGCAGTATTTT.

This chain uses TRBV24-1 with TRBJ1-5; D is undetermined. The CDR3 extends over 11 amino acids. V was clipped by 9 bases and J by 8 bases, with 10 bases between them. The germline V gene encodes CDR1 KGHDR and CDR2 SFDVKD. The CDR3 nucleotides read TGTGCCACCGGAAGGACGGAGCCCCAGCATTTT. Translating it yields CATGRTEPQHF.

This clone has only a few counts. This rearrangement joins TRBV5-1 to TRBJ1-4; D might be TRBD1 (5 bases). The CDR3 extends over 15 amino acids. Germline lookup yields CDR1 SGHRS and CDR2 YFSETQ. Trimming cost V 2 bases and J 4 bases, with 12 bases left between them. The chain's CDR3 is CASSFSGRDNEKLFF. In nucleotides, the CDR3 is TGCGCCAGCAGCTTCTCCGGCAGGGATAATGAAAAACTGTTTTTT.

This chain joins TRBV18 and TRBJ2-3, with TRBD2 matching over 14 bases. Trimming cost V 4 bases and J 0 bases; bases outside gene matches: 12. Germline V gene lookup returns CDR1 KGHSH and CDR2 LQKENI. The CDR3 loop spans 20 amino acids. CDR3 in DNA: TGTGCCAGCTCACTCACCGGGACTAGCGGGGGCCAAGCTAGCACAGATACGCAGTATTTT. Encoded protein: CASSLTGTSGGQASTDTQYF.

The chain is built from TRBV10-2 and TRBJ1-6, with D perhaps matching TRBD1 (5 bases). The CDR3 length is 12 residues. The V gene's germline CDR1 is WSHSY and CDR2 SAAADI. V lost 4 bases, J lost 7 bases, and 5 bases lay in between. The chain's CDR3 is CASSGDNSPLHF. In DNA form, the CDR3 reads TGCGCCAGCAGTGGGGACAATTCACCCCTCCACTTT.

The V gene is TRBV18, the J gene TRBJ1-5; D call uncertain. Per the germline V gene, CDR1 is KGHSH and CDR2 is LQKENI. The CDR3 consists of 15 residues. The germline V and J ends were trimmed by 5 bases and 1 base, with 12 bases remaining between them. CDR3 loop: CASSARPQSNQPQHF. Here the CDR3 DNA reads TGTGCCAGCTCAGCGCGCCCGCAGAGCAATCAGCCCCAGCATTTT.

The chain carries TRBV7-2 and TRBJ1-6, with TRBD1 matching 7 bases. The germline gives CDR1 SGHTA, CDR2 FQGNSA. V lost 10 bases to trimming and J lost 7 bases; unmatched junction nucleotides: 10. The CDR3 consists of 14 residues. The CDR3, as DNA: TGTGCCACCTCGAAGGGGGCGATGAATTCACCCCTCCACTTT. Protein sequence: CATSKGAMNSPLHF.

The V call is TRBV5-1, the J call TRBJ2-7; D gene unclear. In germline, CDR1 is SGHRS, CDR2 YFSETQ. The CDR3 extends over 11 amino acids. The germline V and J ends were trimmed by 2 bases and 2 bases, with 2 bases remaining between them. CDR3 amino acids: CASSFPYEQYV. CDR3 sequence (DNA): TGCGCCAGCAGCTTCCCCTACGAGCAGTACGTC.

This rearrangement joins TRBV6-5 to TRBJ1-1; D gene unclear. The germline V and J ends were trimmed by 8 bases and 3 bases, with 7 bases remaining between them. The CDR3 loop spans 11 amino acids. CDR1 and CDR2 (germline): MNHEY, SVGAGI. The CDR3 sequence is CASRGYTEAFF. The CDR3 nucleotides are TGTGCCAGCCGGGGTTACACTGAAGCTTTCTTT.

The V and J genes are TRBV30 and TRBJ1-1, with D perhaps matching TRBD1 (6 bases). The CDR3 sequence is 13 residues long. Trimming took 2 bases from V and 0 from J, leaving 7 bases between them. Germline V gives CDR1 GTSNPN, CDR2 SVGIG (reference sequence). The CDR3 DNA sequence: TGTGCCTGGAGTAGGGACATGAACACTGAAGCTTTCTTT. This sequence encodes CAWSRDMNTEAFF. The entire variable domain, with the rest obtained from reference TRBV30 and TRBJ1-1, is as follows: SQTIHQWPATLVQPVGSPLSLECTVEGTSNPNLYWYRQAAGRGLQLLFYSVGIGQISSEVPQNLSASRPQDRQFILSSKKLLLSDSGFYLCAWSRDMNTEAFFGQGTRLTVV.

DNA of the CDR3: TGTGCCAGCAGCCTGCTGTGGGGAGAGCAGTTCTTC. This sequence encodes CASSLLWGEQFF. The chain uses TRBV3-1 (or the pseudogene TRBV3-2) and TRBJ2-1; D gene uncertain. The CDR3 is made up of 12 amino acids. CDR1 LGHDT and CDR2 YNNKEL come from the germline V gene (reference sequence). V was trimmed by 4 bases and J by 10 bases, leaving 11 bases between them.

The chain joins TRBV7-2 to TRBJ2-5; D is unclear. The CDR3 totals 12 residues. Between the trimmed V and J ends, which lost 3 bases and 5 bases, there was a span of 7 bases. Germline CDR1 SGHTA, CDR2 FQGNSA. The CDR3 region has the DNA TGTGCCAGCAGCTTTCGAGCGGAGACCCAGTACTTC. It translates to CASSFRAETQYF.

This clone was seen a handful of times. CDR3 DNA: TGTGCCATCAGTGACTTCGGGACAGCTGAAGCTTTCTTT. Encoded protein: CAISDFGTAEAFF. The rearrangement uses TRBV10-3 and TRBJ1-1; the match to TRBD1 covers 7 bases. CDR3 size: 13 residues. CDR1 ENHRY and CDR2 SYGVKD come from the germline V gene. V lost 3 bases, J lost 6 bases, and 4 bases stayed unmatched.

The sample holds one count of this clone. J is TRBJ2-3 and V is TRBV7-3; D may be TRBD1 (6 bases). V lost 5 bases, J lost 1 base, and 13 bases lay in between. Germline V gives CDR1 SGHTA, CDR2 FQGTGA. This CDR3 is built from 15 residues. The CDR3 loop reads CASSLVRGGTDTQYF. The CDR3 DNA follows: TGTGCCAGCAGCCTTGTCAGGGGTGGCACAGATACGCAGTATTTT. Based on the CDR3 plus reference TRBV7-3 and TRBJ2-3, the full variable domain is GAGVSQTPSNKVTEKGKYVELRCDPISGHTALYWYRQSLGQGPEFLIYFQGTGAADDSGLPNDRFFAVRPEGSVSTLKIQRTERGDSAVYLCASSLVRGGTDTQYFGPGTRLTVL.

The chain combines TRBV7-2 with TRBJ2-2, with D tentatively TRBD2 (7 bases). The germline V gene encodes CDR1 SGHTA and CDR2 FQGNSA. The CDR3 loop spans 17 amino acids. The V gene lost 3 bases and the J gene lost 1 base, with 15 bases spanning the gap. The CDR3 DNA follows: TGTGCCAGCAGCTTGGGGGGGCCATGGAGGAACACCGGGGAGCTGTTTTTT. Protein: CASSLGGPWRNTGELFF.

The J gene is TRBJ2-1, the V gene TRBV24-1; 8 bases are a match to TRBD1. The CDR3 covers 14 residues. V gave up 5 bases and J gave up 6 bases; unmatched junction bases: 5. Germline CDR1 and CDR2: KGHDR and SFDVKD. CDR3 sequence (DNA): TGTGCCACCAGTGGCGGACAGGGTTTCAATGAGCAGTTCTTC. It yields the protein CATSGGQGFNEQFF.

This chain's CDR3 is CASSSQGAGYNEQFF. The CDR3 DNA reads TGTGCCAGCAGCTCCCAGGGGGCCGGCTACAATGAGCAGTTCTTC. The genes are TRBV7-7 and TRBJ2-1; 8 bases are a match to TRBD1. CDR1 is SSHAT, CDR2 FNYEAQ, per germline (reference sequence). J was trimmed by 3 bases and V by 4 bases; bases with no gene match: 5. This CDR3 comprises 15 residues.

The chain recombines TRBV5-8 with TRBJ1-6; D may be TRBD1 (5 bases). CDR1 is SGHTS and CDR2 is YDEGEE in the germline V gene. V lost 2 bases and J lost 7, with 7 bases in between. This CDR3 has 13 amino acids. The CDR3 DNA reads TGTGCCAGCAGCTTCGGGGGGAATTCACCCCTCCACTTT. It yields the protein CASSFGGNSPLHF.

The chain joins TRBV7-7 to TRBJ2-5; D remains ambiguous. Per the germline V gene, CDR1 is SSHAT and CDR2 is FNYEAQ (reference sequence). This CDR3 is built from 13 residues. V was shortened by 5 bases and J by 2 bases, with 9 bases between the two germline ends. This chain's CDR3 is CASSPVYQETQYF. The CDR3 DNA reads as TGTGCCAGCAGCCCGGTGTATCAAGAGACCCAGTACTTC. The variable domain in full, completed from reference TRBV7-7 and TRBJ2-5, reads GAGVSQSPRYKVTKRGQDVTLRCDPISSHATLYWYQQALGQGPEFLTYFNYEAQPDKSGLPSDRFSAERPEGSISTLTIQRTEQRDSAMYRCASSPVYQETQYFGPGTRLLVL.

This clone was seen only a few times. The gene calls are TRBV6-5 and TRBJ1-5; TRBD1 agrees at 9 bases. The CDR3 has 14 residues. The V gene end was trimmed by 5 bases and the J gene end by 6 bases; junction bases not matched to a gene: 5. Germline CDR1 and CDR2: MNHEY and SVGAGI. The CDR3 DNA follows: TGTGCCAGCAGTCGGACAGGGGCGAGTCAGCCCCAGCATTTT. The encoded protein is CASSRTGASQPQHF.

This clone was picked up one time. This chain links TRBV4-1 with TRBJ2-3; D possibly corresponds to TRBD2 (7 bases). V was shortened by 4 bases and J by 1 base, with 9 bases between the two germline ends. The CDR3 sequence is 14 residues long. Germline V gene data show CDR1 as MGHRA and CDR2 as YSYEKL. For the CDR3, the DNA is TGCGCCAGCAGCCGAGGGGGGGGCACAGATACGCAGTATTTT. This translates into CASSRGGGTDTQYF.

The table lists this clone with a few counts. CDR3 residues: CASSPRGPTEKLFF. CDR3 bases: TGTGCCAGCTCACCAAGGGGGCCAACTGAAAAACTGTTTTTT. The gene calls are TRBV18 and TRBJ1-4; 7 positions match TRBD1. With V trimmed by 2 bases and J by 7 bases, 4 bases remained unmatched. The CDR3 spans 14 residues. CDR1 is KGHSH and CDR2 is LQKENI in the germline V gene.

This clone was seen once. The chain employs TRBV28 and TRBJ2-3; weak D call: TRBD2 (6 bases). The germline V and J ends were trimmed by 2 bases and 1 base, with 10 bases remaining between them. Germline assignment: CDR1 MDHEN and CDR2 SYDVKM. This CDR3 comprises 15 residues. CDR3 in DNA: TGTGCCAGCAGTTTAGGAGGGATGGGCACAGATACGCAGTATTTT. It codes for CASSLGGMGTDTQYF. The full variable domain, its missing parts supplied by reference TRBV28 and TRBJ2-3, is DVKVTQSSRYLVKRTGEKVFLECVQDMDHENMFWYRQDPGLGLRLIYFSYDVKMKEKGDIPEGYSVSREKKERFSLILESASTNQTSMYLCASSLGGMGTDTQYFGPGTRLTVL.

The gene calls are TRBV2 and TRBJ1-1, with 8 bases aligning to TRBD1. Germline assignment: CDR1 SNHLY and CDR2 FYNNEI. V was pared by 7 bases and J by 5 bases, with 9 bases of the junction left unmatched. The CDR3 consists of 14 residues. The CDR3 region is CASTRVTGETEAFF. Written as DNA, the CDR3 is TGTGCCAGCACCCGGGTGACAGGGGAGACTGAAGCTTTCTTT. The variable domain in full, completed from reference TRBV2 and TRBJ1-1, reads EPEVTQTPSHQVTQMGQEVILRCVPISNHLYFYWYRQILGQKVEFLVSFYNNEISEKSEIFDDQFSVERPDGSNFTLKIRSTKLEDSAMYFCASTRVTGETEAFFGQGTRLTVV.

This clone was observed once. The gene calls are TRBV5-1 and TRBJ2-5, with D maybe TRBD2 (5 bases). V was cut by 0 bases and J by 2 bases, with 11 bases left in between. From germline, CDR1 is SGHRS and CDR2 YFSETQ. The CDR3 sequence is 15 residues long. The CDR3 nucleotides read TGCGCCAGCAGCTTGGTAGCGCAGTTACAAGAGACCCAGTACTTC. Translation gives CASSLVAQLQETQYF. Supplemented by reference TRBV5-1 and TRBJ2-5, the full variable domain reads KAGVTQTPRYLIKTRGQQVTLSCSPISGHRSVSWYQQTPGQGLQFLFEYFSETQRNKGNFPGRFSGRQFSNSRSEMNVSTLELGDSALYLCASSLVAQLQETQYFGPGTRLLVL.

This clone was detected once. The rearrangement links TRBV7-3 to TRBJ2-1, with D perhaps TRBD1 (6 bases). The germline CDR1 and CDR2 sequences are SGHTA and FQGTGA. The CDR3 extends over 14 amino acids. V lost 5 bases, J lost 10 bases, and 18 bases lay in between. The CDR3 nucleotides are TGTGCCAGCAGCCCTCCTAACAGGGCAAGGGAGCAGTTCTTC. It encodes CASSPPNRAREQFF.